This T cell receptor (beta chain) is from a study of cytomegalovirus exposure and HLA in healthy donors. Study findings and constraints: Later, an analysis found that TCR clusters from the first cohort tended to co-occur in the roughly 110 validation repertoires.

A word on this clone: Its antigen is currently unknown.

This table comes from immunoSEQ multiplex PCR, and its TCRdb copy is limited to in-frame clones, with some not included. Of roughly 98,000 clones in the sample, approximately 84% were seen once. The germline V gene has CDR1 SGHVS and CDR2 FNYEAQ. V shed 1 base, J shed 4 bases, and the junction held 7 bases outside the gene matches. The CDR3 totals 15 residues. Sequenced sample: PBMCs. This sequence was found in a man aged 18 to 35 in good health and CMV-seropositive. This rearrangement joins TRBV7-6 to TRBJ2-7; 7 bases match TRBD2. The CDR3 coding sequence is TGTGCCAGCAGCTTAGAGGGGAGGGAAGATTACGAGCAGTACTTC. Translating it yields CASSLEGREDYEQYF.